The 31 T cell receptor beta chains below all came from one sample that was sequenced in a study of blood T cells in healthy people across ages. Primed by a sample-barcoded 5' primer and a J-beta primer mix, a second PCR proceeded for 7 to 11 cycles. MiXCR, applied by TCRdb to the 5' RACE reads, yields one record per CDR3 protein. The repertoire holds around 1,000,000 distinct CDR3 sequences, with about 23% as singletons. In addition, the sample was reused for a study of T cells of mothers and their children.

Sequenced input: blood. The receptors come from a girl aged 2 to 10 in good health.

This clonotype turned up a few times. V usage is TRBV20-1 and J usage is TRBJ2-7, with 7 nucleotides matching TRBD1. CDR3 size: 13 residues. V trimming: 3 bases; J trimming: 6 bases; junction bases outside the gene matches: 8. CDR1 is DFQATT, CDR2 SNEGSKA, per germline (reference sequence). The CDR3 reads CSASATGYGEQYF. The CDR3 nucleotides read TGCAGTGCTAGCGCGACAGGGTACGGCGAGCAGTACTTC.

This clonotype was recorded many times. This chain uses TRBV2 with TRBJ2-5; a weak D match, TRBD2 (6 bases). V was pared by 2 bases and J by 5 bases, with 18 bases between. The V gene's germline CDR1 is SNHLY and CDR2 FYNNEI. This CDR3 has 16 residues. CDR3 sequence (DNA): TGTGCCAGCAGTGAATTGTTTACTGGAGGGCAGGAGACCCAGTACTTC. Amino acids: CASSELFTGGQETQYF.

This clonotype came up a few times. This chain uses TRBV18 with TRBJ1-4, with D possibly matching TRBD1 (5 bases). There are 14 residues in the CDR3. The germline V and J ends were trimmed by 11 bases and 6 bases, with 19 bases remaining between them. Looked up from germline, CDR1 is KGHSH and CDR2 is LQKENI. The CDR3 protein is CAVGETGLDEKLFF. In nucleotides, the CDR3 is TGTGCCGTGGGGGAAACAGGACTGGATGAAAAACTGTTTTTT.

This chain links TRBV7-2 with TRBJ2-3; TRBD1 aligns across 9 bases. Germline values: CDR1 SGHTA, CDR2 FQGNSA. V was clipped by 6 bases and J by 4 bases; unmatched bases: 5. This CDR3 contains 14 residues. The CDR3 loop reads CASRSNRGPDTQYF. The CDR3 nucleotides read TGTGCCAGCAGGTCTAACAGGGGGCCAGATACGCAGTATTTT.

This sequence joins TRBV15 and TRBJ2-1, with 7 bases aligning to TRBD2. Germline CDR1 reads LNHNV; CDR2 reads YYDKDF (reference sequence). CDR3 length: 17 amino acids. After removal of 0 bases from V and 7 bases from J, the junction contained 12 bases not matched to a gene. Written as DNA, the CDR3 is TGTGCCACCAGCAGAGATGCGGTAGCGGGCGCCAGTAATGAGCAGTTCTTC. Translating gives CATSRDAVAGASNEQFF.

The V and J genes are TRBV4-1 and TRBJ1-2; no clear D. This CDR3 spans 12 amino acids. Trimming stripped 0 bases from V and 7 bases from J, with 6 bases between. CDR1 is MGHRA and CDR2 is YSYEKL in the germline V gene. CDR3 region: CASSQDLSGYTF. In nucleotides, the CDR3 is TGCGCCAGCAGCCAAGATCTCTCTGGCTACACCTTC.

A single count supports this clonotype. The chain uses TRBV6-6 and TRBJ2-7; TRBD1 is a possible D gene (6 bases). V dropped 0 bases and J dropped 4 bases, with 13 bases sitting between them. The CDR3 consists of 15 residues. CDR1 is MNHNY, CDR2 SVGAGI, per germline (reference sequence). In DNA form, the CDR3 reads TGTGCCAGCAGTTACTCGAGGGGGTCAATATACGAGCAGTACTTC. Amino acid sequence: CASSYSRGSIYEQYF.

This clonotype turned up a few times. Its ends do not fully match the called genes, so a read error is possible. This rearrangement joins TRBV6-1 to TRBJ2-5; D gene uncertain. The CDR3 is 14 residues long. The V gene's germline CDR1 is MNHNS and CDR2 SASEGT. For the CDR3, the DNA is TGTGCCAGCGGTGAACGGTCCGTAGGGAATGAGCAGTACTTC. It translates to CASGERSVGNEQYF.

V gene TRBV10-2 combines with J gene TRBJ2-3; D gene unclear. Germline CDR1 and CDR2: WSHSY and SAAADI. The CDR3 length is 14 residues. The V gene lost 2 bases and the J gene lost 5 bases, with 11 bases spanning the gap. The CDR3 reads CASSEERVGDTQYF. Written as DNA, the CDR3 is TGCGCCAGCAGTGAGGAAAGGGTCGGAGATACGCAGTATTTT.

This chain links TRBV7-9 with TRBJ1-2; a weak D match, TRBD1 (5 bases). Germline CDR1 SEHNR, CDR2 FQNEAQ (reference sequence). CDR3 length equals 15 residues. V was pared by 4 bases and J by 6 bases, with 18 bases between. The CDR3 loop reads CASSSAIGGADGYTF. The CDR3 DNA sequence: TGTGCCAGCAGCTCGGCTATTGGAGGGGCTGATGGCTACACCTTC.

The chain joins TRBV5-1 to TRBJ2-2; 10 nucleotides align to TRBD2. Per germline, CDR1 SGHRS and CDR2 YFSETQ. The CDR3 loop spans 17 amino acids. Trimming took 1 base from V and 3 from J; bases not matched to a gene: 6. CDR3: CASSLWTSGQHTGELFF. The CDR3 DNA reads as TGCGCCAGCAGCTTGTGGACTAGCGGCCAGCACACCGGGGAGCTGTTTTTT.

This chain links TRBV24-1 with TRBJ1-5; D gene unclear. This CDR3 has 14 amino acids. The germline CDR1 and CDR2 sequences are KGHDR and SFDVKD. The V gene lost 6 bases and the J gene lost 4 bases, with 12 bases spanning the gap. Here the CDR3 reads CATSLTANNQPQHF. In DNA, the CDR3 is TGTGCCACCAGTTTGACGGCCAATAATCAGCCCCAGCATTTT.

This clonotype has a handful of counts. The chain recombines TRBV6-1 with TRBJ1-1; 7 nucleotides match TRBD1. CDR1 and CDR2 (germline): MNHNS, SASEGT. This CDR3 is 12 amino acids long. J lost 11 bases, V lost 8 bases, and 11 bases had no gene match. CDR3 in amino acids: CASLGQAGWAFF. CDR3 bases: TGTGCCAGCCTAGGACAGGCGGGATGGGCTTTCTTT.

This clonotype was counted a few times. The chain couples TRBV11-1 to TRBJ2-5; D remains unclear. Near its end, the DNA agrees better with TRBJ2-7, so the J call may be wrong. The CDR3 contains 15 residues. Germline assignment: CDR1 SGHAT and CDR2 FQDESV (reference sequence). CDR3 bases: TGTGCCAGCAGCCCGCTAGACTCCAGCTCCTACGAGCAGTACTTC. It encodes CASSPLDSSSYEQYF.

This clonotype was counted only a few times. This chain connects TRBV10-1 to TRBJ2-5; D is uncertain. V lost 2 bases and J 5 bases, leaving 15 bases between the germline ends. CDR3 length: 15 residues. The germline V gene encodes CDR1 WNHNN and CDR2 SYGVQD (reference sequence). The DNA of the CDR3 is TGCGCCAGCAGTGAGAGTATGATGGGTGTGGAGACCCAGTACTTC. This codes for CASSESMMGVETQYF.

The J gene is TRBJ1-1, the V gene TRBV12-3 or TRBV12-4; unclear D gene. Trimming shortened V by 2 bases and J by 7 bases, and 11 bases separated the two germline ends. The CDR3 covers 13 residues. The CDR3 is CASSLLFGSEAFF. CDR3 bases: TGTGCCAGCAGTTTATTGTTCGGAAGTGAAGCTTTCTTT.

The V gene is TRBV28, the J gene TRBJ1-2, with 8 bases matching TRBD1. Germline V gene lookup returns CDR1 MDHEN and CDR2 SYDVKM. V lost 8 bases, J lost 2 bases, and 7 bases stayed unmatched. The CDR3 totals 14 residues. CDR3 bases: TGTGCCAGCGACAAACAGGGGGGGAACTATGGCTACACCTTC. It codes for CASDKQGGNYGYTF.

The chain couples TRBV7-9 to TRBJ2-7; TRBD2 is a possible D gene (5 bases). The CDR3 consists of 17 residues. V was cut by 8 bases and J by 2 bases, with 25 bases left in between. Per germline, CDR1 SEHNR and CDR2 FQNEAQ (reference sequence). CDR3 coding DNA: TGTGCCAGCGCCAGCTGGTTAGCGAGAAATACTACCTACGAGCAGTACTTC. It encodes CASASWLARNTTYEQYF. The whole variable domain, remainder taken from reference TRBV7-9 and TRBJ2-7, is DTGVSQNPRHKITKRGQNVTFRCDPISEHNRLYWYRQTLGQGPEFLTYFQNEAQLEKSRLLSDRFSAERPKGSFSTLEIQRTEQGDSAMYLCASASWLARNTTYEQYFGPGTRLTVT.

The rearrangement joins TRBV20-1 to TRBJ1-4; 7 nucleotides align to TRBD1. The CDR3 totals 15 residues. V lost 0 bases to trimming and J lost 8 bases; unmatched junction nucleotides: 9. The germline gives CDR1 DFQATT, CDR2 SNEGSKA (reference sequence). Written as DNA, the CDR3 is TGCAGTGCTAGAGAAAAGACAGGGAGTGGGGAAAAACTGTTTTTT. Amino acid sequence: CSAREKTGSGEKLFF.

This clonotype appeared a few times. The DNA of the CDR3 is TGTGCCAGCAGCCCCCTTGGAACTAGCGGCAATGAGCAGTTCTTC. Translation gives CASSPLGTSGNEQFF. The J gene is TRBJ2-1, the V gene TRBV7-2; TRBD2 aligns across 8 bases. Germline values: CDR1 SGHTA, CDR2 FQGNSA. The CDR3 runs 15 residues. Trimming at V came to 5 bases and at J to 6 bases, leaving 9 bases not matched to a gene.

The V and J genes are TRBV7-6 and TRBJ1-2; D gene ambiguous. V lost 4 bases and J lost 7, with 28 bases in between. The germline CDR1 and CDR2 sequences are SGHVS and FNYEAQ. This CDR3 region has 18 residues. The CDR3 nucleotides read TGTGCCAGCAGCTCCAAGATTTTGGCCCCACAGCCCCTAGGTGGCTACACCTTC. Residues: CASSSKILAPQPLGGYTF. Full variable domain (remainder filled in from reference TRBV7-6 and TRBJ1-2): GAGVSQSPRYKVTKRGQDVALRCDPISGHVSLYWYRQALGQGPEFLTYFNYEAQQDKSGLPNDRFSAERPEGSISTLTIQRTEQRDSAMYRCASSSKILAPQPLGGYTFGSGTRLTVV.

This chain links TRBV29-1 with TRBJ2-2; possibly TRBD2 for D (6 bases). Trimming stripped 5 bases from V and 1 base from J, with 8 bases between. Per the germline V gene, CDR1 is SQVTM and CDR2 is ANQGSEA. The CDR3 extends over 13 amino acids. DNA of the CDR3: TGCAGCGTTTCAGCGGGGAACACCGGGGAGCTGTTTTTT. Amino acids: CSVSAGNTGELFF.

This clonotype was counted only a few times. DNA of the CDR3: TGTGCCAGCAGTGTCCGGGACAGATTTCAAGAGACCCAGTACTTC. As protein: CASSVRDRFQETQYF. The gene calls are TRBV6-1 and TRBJ2-5, with 7 bases identical to TRBD1. V lost 4 bases and J lost 2; bases outside the gene matches: 7. CDR3 length: 15 amino acids. The germline CDR1 and CDR2 sequences are MNHNS and SASEGT.

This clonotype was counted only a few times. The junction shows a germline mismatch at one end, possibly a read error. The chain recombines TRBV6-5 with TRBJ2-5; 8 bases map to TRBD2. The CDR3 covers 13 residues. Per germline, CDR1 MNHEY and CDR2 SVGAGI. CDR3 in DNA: TGTGCCGGCAGTTACGGGAGGGAGGAGACCCAGTACTTC. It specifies CAGSYGREETQYF.

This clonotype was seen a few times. CDR3 nucleotides: TGTGTGTCCGACAGGGGGACAGGGTCCTCTCGAAGGGCCAACGTCCTGACTTTC. Its protein is CVSDRGTGSSRRANVLTF. This chain joins TRBV6-6 and TRBJ2-6; 9 bases line up with TRBD1. CDR1 is MNHNY and CDR2 is SVGAGI in the germline V gene (reference sequence). The CDR3 loop spans 18 amino acids.

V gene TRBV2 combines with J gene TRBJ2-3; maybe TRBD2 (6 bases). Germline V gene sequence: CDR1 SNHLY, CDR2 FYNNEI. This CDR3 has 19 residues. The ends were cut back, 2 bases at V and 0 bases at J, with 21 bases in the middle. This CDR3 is CASSEILAAAKPSTDTQYF. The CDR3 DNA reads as TGTGCCAGCAGTGAAATCTTAGCGGCCGCCAAACCTAGCACAGATACGCAGTATTTT.

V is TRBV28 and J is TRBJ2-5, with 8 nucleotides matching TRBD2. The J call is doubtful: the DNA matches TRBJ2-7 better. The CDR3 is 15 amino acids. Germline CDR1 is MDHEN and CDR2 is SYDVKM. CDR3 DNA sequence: TGTGCCAGCAGCCCACTAGCGGAAGAATTCTACGAGCAGTACTTC. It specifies CASSPLAEEFYEQYF.

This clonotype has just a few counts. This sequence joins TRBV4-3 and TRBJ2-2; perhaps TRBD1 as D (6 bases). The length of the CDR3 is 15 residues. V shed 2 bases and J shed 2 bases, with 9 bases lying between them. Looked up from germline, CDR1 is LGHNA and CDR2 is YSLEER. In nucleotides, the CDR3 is TGCGCCAGCAGCCAACGACAGGATAACACCGGGGAGCTGTTTTTT. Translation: CASSQRQDNTGELFF.

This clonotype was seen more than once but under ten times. The CDR3 loop reads CASSGTGRFTF. In DNA form, the CDR3 reads TGTGCCAGCAGTGGAACAGGCCGTTTTACCTTC. The genes are TRBV9 and TRBJ1-2; D perhaps matches TRBD1 (5 bases). This CDR3 region has 11 residues. Between the trimmed V and J ends, which lost 5 bases and 14 bases, there was a span of 16 bases. Per the germline V gene, CDR1 is SGDLS and CDR2 is YYNGEE.

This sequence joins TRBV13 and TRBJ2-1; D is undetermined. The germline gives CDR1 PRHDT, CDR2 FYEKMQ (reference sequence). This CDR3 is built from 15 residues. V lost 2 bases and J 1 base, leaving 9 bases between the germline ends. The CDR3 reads CASSLRVISYNEQFF. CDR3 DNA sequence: TGTGCCAGCAGCTTACGGGTCATTTCCTACAATGAGCAGTTCTTC.

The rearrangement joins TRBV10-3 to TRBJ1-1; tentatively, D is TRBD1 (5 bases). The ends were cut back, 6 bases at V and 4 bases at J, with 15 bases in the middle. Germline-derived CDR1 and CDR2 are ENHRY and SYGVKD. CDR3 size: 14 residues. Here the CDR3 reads CAISGDSGGTEAFF. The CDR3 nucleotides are TGTGCCATCAGCGGGGACTCGGGCGGCACTGAAGCTTTCTTT.